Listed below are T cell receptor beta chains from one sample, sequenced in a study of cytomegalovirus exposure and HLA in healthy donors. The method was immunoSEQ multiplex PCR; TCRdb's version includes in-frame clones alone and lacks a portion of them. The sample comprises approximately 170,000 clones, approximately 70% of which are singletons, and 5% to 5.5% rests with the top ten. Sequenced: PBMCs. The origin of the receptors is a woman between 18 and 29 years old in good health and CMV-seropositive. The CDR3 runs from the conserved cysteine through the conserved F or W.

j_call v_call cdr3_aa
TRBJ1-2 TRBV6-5 CASRLNRGLSYGYTF
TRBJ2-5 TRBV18 CASSPRLASQETQYF
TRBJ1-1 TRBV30 CAWKGDRAEAFF
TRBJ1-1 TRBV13 CASSLYDSYEAFF
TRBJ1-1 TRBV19 CASSIRQGGPGGYEAFF
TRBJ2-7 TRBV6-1 CASSAKRGTDYEQYF
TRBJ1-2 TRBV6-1 CASSDSEQGGYTF
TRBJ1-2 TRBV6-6 CASSERAPIAYGYTF
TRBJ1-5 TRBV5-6 CASSLYSSNQPQHF
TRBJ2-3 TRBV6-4 CASSQDRDTDTQYF
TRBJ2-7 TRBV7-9 CASGVPGQGAREQYF
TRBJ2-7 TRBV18 CASSPPSGNYEQYF
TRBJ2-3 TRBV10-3 CAISESTGITDTQYF
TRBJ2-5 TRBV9 CASSVAPSQETQYF
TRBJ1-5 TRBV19 CASGQSNQPQHF
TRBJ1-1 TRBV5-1 CASSLLPGINTEAFF
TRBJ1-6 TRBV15 CATSRALGVNSPLHF
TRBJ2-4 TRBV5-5 CASRPGGLAKNIQYF
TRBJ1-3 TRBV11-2 CASSPTQGPGNTIYF
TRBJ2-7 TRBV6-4 CASRQSSYEQYF
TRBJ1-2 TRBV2 CASSPGYSNYGYTF
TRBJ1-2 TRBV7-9 CASRRDGGNYGYTF
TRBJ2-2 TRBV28 CASHATRNTGELFF